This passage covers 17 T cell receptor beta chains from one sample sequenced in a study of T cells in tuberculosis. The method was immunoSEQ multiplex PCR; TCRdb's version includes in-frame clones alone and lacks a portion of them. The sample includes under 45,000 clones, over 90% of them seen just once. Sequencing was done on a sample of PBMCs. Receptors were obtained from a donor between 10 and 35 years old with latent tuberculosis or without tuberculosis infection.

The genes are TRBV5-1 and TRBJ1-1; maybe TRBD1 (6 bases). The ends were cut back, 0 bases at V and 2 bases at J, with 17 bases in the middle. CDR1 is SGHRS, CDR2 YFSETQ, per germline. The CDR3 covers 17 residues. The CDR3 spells CASSLEGQGRLNTEAFF. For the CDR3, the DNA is TGCGCCAGCAGCTTGGAGGGGCAGGGGAGATTAAACACTGAAGCTTTCTTT. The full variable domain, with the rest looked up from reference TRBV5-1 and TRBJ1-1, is KAGVTQTPRYLIKTRGQQVTLSCSPISGHRSVSWYQQTPGQGLQFLFEYFSETQRNKGNFPGRFSGRQFSNSRSEMNVSTLELGDSALYLCASSLEGQGRLNTEAFFGQGTRLTVV.

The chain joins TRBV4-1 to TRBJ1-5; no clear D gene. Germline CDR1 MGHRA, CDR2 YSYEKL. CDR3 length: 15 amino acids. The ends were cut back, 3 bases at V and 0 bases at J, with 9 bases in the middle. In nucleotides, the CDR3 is TGCGCCAGCAGCCATAGTACAGATAGCAATCAGCCCCAGCATTTT. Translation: CASSHSTDSNQPQHF.

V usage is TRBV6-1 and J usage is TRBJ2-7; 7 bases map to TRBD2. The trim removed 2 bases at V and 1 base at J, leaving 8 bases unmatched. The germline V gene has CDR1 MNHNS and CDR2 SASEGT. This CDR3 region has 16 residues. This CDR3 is CASSEFSVGRSYEQYF. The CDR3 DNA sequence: TGTGCCAGCAGTGAATTTTCGGTCGGGAGGTCCTACGAGCAGTACTTC.

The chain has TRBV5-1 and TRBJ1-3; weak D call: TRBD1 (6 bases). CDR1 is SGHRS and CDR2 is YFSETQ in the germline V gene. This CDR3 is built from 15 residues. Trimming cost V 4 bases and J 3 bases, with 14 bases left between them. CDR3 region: CASSRQGWLGNTIYF. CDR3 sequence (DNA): TGCGCCAGCAGCCGCCAGGGGTGGCTTGGAAACACCATATATTTT.

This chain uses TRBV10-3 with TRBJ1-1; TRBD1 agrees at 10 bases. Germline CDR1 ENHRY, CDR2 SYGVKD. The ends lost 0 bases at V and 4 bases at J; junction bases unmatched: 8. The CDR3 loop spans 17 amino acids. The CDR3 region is CAISESIKDRGRTEAFF. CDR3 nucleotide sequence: TGTGCCATCAGTGAGTCGATTAAAGACAGGGGGCGCACTGAAGCTTTCTTT.

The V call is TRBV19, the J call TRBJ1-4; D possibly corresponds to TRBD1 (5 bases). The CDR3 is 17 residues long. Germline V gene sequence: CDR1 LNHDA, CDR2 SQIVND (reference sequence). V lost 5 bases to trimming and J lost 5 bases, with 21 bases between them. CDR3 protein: CASSALLGASPNEKLFF. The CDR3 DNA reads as TGTGCCAGTAGTGCCCTGCTTGGGGCCAGCCCAAATGAAAAACTGTTTTTT.

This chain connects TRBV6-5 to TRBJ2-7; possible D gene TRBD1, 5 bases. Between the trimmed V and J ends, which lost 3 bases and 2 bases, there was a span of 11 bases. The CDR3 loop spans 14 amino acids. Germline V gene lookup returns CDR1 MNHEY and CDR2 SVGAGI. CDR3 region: CASSYQQATYEQYF. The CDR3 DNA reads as TGTGCCAGCAGTTATCAACAGGCAACCTACGAGCAGTACTTC.

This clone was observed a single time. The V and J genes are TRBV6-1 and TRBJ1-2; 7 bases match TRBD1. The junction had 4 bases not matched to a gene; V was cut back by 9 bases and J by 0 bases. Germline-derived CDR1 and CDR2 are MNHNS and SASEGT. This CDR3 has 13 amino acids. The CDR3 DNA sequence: TGTGCCAGTGGGGACAGTCCTAACTATGGCTACACCTTC. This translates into CASGDSPNYGYTF.

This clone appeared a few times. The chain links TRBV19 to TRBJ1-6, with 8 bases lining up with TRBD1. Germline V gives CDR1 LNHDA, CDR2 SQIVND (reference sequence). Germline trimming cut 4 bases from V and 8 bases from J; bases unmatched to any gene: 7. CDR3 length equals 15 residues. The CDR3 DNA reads TGTGCCAGTAGTACTTCTCAGGGGGCTGATTCACCCCTCCACTTT. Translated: CASSTSQGADSPLHF. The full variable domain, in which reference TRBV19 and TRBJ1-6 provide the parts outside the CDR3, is DGGITQSPKYLFRKEGQNVTLSCEQNLNHDAMYWYRQDPGQGLRLIYYSQIVNDFQKGDIAEGYSVSREKKESFPLTVTSAQKNPTAFYLCASSTSQGADSPLHFGNGTRLTVT.

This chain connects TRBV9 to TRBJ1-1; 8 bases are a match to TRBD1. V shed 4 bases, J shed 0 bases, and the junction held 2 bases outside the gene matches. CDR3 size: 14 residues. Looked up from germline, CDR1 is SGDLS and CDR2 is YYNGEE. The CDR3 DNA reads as TGTGCCAGCAGCTCAGGGGGCTTGAACACTGAAGCTTTCTTT. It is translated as CASSSGGLNTEAFF. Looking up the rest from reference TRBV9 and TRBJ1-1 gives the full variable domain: DSGVTQTPKHLITATGQRVTLRCSPRSGDLSVYWYQQSLDQGLQFLIQYYNGEERAKGNILERFSAQQFPDLHSELNLSSLELGDSALYFCASSSGGLNTEAFFGQGTRLTVV.

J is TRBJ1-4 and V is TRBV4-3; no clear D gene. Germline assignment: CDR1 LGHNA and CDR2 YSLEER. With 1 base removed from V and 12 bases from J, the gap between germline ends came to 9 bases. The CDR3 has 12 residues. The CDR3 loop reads CASSQGGRELFF. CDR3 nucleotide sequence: TGCGCCAGCAGCCAAGGCGGCCGGGAACTGTTTTTT.

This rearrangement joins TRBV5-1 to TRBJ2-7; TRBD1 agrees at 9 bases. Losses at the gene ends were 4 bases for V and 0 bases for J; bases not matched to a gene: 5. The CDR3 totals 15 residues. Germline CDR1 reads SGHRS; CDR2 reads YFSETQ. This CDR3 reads CASSSGQGLSYEQYF. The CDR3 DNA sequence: TGCGCCAGCAGCAGCGGACAGGGGCTCTCCTACGAGCAGTACTTC.

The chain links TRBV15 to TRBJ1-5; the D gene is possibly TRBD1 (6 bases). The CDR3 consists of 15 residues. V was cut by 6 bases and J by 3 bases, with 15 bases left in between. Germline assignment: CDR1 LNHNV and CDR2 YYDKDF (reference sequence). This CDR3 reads CATSLGRGDNQPQHF. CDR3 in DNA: TGTGCCACCAGTCTAGGGAGGGGGGACAATCAGCCCCAGCATTTT.

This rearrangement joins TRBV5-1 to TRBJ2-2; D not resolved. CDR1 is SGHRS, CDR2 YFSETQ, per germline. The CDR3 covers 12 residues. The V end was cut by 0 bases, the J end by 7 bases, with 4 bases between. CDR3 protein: CASSLGGGELFF. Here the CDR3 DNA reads TGCGCCAGCAGCTTGGGAGGCGGGGAGCTGTTTTTT.

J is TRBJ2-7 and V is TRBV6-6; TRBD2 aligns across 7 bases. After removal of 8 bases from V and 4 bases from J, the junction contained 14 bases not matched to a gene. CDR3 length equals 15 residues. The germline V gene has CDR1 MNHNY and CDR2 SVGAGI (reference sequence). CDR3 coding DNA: TGTGCCAGCCTATACTCCCCTAGCGGAACTTACGAGCAGTACTTC. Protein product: CASLYSPSGTYEQYF.

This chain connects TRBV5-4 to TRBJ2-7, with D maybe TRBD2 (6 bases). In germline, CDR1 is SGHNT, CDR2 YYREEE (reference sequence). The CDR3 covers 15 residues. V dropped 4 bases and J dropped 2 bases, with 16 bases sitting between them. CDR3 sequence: CASSQEGGFAYEQYF. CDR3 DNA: TGTGCCAGCAGCCAGGAGGGTGGGTTTGCCTACGAGCAGTACTTC.

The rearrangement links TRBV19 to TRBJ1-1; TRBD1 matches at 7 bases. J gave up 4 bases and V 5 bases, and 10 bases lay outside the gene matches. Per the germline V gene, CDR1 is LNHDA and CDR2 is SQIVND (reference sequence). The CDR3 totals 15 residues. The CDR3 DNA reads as TGTGCCAGTAGTCTCTGGACAGGAGGTGGCACTGAAGCTTTCTTT. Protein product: CASSLWTGGGTEAFF.